Following are 21 T cell receptor beta chains from one sample sequenced in a study of blood T cell repertoires in COVID-19. Here immunoSEQ multiplex PCR was the method, and the copy in TCRdb shows in-frame clones only, minus some. The sample yields over 200,000 clones, approximately 90% seen once. The sequencing input was peripheral blood. The receptors originated from a woman aged 40-49 years with acute or convalescent COVID-19.

This chain uses TRBV11-1 with TRBJ2-2, with D perhaps TRBD1 (6 bases). Germline CDR1 is SGHAT and CDR2 is FQDESV (reference sequence). The V end lost 5 bases, the J end lost 0 bases, and 7 bases lay between the germline ends. The CDR3 contains 14 residues. CDR3 DNA sequence: TGTGCCAGCAGCAGGGGGTCGAACACCGGGGAGCTGTTTTTT. This encodes CASSRGSNTGELFF. The variable domain in full, completed from reference TRBV11-1 and TRBJ2-2, reads EAEVAQSPRYKITEKSQAVAFWCDPISGHATLYWYRQILGQGPELLVQFQDESVVDDSQLPKDRFSAERLKGVDSTLKIQPAELGDSAMYLCASSRGSNTGELFFGEGSRLTVL.

The rearrangement links TRBV18 to TRBJ1-1; 7 positions match TRBD1. The germline gives CDR1 KGHSH, CDR2 LQKENI. CDR3 size: 13 residues. J was trimmed by 1 base and V by 8 bases; bases with no gene match: 4. The CDR3: CASQGQANTEAFF. Written as DNA, the CDR3 is TGTGCCAGCCAAGGACAGGCGAACACTGAAGCTTTCTTT.

This clone was picked up one time. The V gene is TRBV23-1, the J gene TRBJ1-4; D uncertain. TRBV23-1 is designated an ORF whose function remains uncertain. The CDR3 loop spans 16 amino acids. With 3 bases removed from V and 5 bases from J, the gap between germline ends came to 16 bases. The CDR3: CASSHRAGPGNEKLFF. CDR3 in DNA: TGCGCCAGCAGTCATCGCGCGGGCCCAGGAAATGAAAAACTGTTTTTT.

The chain combines TRBV11-2 with TRBJ2-5; D is possibly TRBD2 (5 bases). The V and J ends lost 7 bases and 1 base respectively, with 13 bases between them. CDR1 and CDR2 from the germline V gene are SGHAT and FQNNGV. The length of the CDR3 is 14 residues. CDR3 loop: CASTLMRVQETQYF. CDR3 in DNA: TGTGCCAGCACCCTCATGAGGGTCCAAGAGACCCAGTACTTC. The entire variable domain, with the rest obtained from reference TRBV11-2 and TRBJ2-5, is as follows: EAGVAQSPRYKIIEKRQSVAFWCNPISGHATLYWYQQILGQGPKLLIQFQNNGVVDDSQLPKDRFSAERLKGVDSTLKIQPAKLEDSAVYLCASTLMRVQETQYFGPGTRLLVL.

This chain uses TRBV29-1 with TRBJ1-2, with D uncertain. This CDR3 is built from 11 residues. V dropped 1 base and J dropped 4 bases, with 4 bases sitting between them. Per the germline V gene, CDR1 is SQVTM and CDR2 is ANQGSEA. The CDR3 spells CSVEGSYGYTF. The CDR3 coding sequence is TGCAGCGTTGAAGGCAGCTATGGCTACACCTTC.

The chain joins TRBV5-1 to TRBJ1-6; no firm D call. V was trimmed by 4 bases and J by 5 bases, leaving 10 bases between them. Germline CDR1 SGHRS, CDR2 YFSETQ. The CDR3 has 14 amino acids. The CDR3 DNA reads as TGCGCCAGCAGCCAACTCCCTGATAATTCACCCCTCCACTTT. Amino acid sequence: CASSQLPDNSPLHF.

The CDR3 coding sequence is TGTGCCAGCAGCTTAGGTCTGGACAGGAACACTGAAGCTTTCTTT. The encoded protein is CASSLGLDRNTEAFF. The V call is TRBV11-2, the J call TRBJ1-1; maybe TRBD1 (6 bases). V was clipped by 1 base and J by 1 base, with 10 bases between them. The germline V gene has CDR1 SGHAT and CDR2 FQNNGV. This CDR3 is 15 amino acids long.

The rearrangement uses TRBV29-1 and TRBJ1-1, with TRBD1 identical over 8 bases. The CDR3 has 14 residues. Germline assignment: CDR1 SQVTM and CDR2 ANQGSEA. Losses at the gene ends were 3 bases for V and 5 bases for J; bases not matched to a gene: 8. The CDR3 DNA sequence: TGCAGCGTTGAGTCCCGGACAGGGATGACTGAAGCTTTCTTT. It encodes CSVESRTGMTEAFF.

This chain links TRBV18 with TRBJ1-1; TRBD1 is a possible D gene (6 bases). The germline gives CDR1 KGHSH, CDR2 LQKENI. The CDR3 totals 14 residues. Trimming removed 4 bases from V and 3 bases from J, with 12 bases in between. CDR3 bases: TGTGCCAGCTCACGAGACTCAGGGGACACTGAAGCTTTCTTT. This sequence encodes CASSRDSGDTEAFF. Drawing the rest from reference TRBV18 and TRBJ1-1, the complete variable domain is NAGVMQNPRHLVRRRGQEARLRCSPMKGHSHVYWYRQLPEEGLKFMVYLQKENIIDESGMPKERFSAEFPKEGPSILRIQQVVRGDSAAYFCASSRDSGDTEAFFGQGTRLTVV.

The V gene is TRBV27, the J gene TRBJ1-2, with D unresolved. CDR3 length: 12 amino acids. Trimming stripped 6 bases from V and 6 bases from J, with 11 bases between. Looked up from germline, CDR1 is MNHEY and CDR2 is SMNVEV (reference sequence). CDR3 sequence reads: CASSLGGNGYTF. The CDR3 nucleotides read TGTGCCAGCAGCCTCGGAGGGAATGGCTACACCTTC.

V and J are TRBV24-1 and TRBJ1-3; D remains unclear. This CDR3 is built from 15 residues. The germline V gene encodes CDR1 KGHDR and CDR2 SFDVKD. V dropped 0 bases and J dropped 0 bases, with 5 bases sitting between them. The CDR3 reads CATSDLGPSGNTIYF. Here the CDR3 DNA reads TGTGCCACCAGTGATTTGGGCCCCTCTGGAAACACCATATATTTT.

V gene TRBV18 combines with J gene TRBJ2-1; D gene ambiguous. V was pared by 3 bases and J by 4 bases, with 7 bases between. This CDR3 has 13 residues. Germline V lookup: CDR1 KGHSH, CDR2 LQKENI. CDR3 DNA sequence: TGTGCCAGCTCACCGAGATGGTACAATGAGCAGTTCTTC. As protein: CASSPRWYNEQFF.

The rearrangement uses TRBV2 and TRBJ1-1; D not certain. The ends were cut back, 2 bases at V and 2 bases at J, with 12 bases in the middle. The germline CDR1 and CDR2 sequences are SNHLY and FYNNEI. The CDR3 runs 15 residues. The chain's CDR3 is CASSEWAGRNTEAFF. The CDR3 DNA is TGTGCCAGCAGTGAATGGGCAGGCAGAAACACTGAAGCTTTCTTT.

CDR3 sequence (DNA): TGTGCCAGCAGGGTAGGGTGGGGCAATAACTATGGCTACACCTTC. Its translation: CASRVGWGNNYGYTF. The V call is TRBV11-2, the J call TRBJ1-2, with D maybe TRBD1 (5 bases). V lost 6 bases, J lost 1 base, and 15 bases lay in between. CDR1 is SGHAT, CDR2 FQNNGV, per germline. The CDR3 is made up of 15 amino acids.

The chain links TRBV24-1 to TRBJ1-2; 7 bases agree with TRBD1. CDR1 is KGHDR, CDR2 SFDVKD, per germline. There are 14 residues in the CDR3. Trimming removed 3 bases from V and 2 bases from J; junction bases left unmatched: 2. This chain's CDR3 is CATSDQQGNYGYTF. The CDR3 region has the DNA TGTGCCACCAGTGATCAACAGGGGAACTATGGCTACACCTTC.

The V gene is TRBV27, the J gene TRBJ1-2; possible D gene TRBD1, 6 bases. Germline V gene data show CDR1 as MNHEY and CDR2 as SMNVEV (reference sequence). The CDR3 length is 16 residues. V lost 6 bases to trimming and J lost 1 base, with 18 bases between them. CDR3 sequence (DNA): TGTGCCAGCAGACCCTTACAAGGGGGTTTTAACTATGGCTACACCTTC. Its protein product is CASRPLQGGFNYGYTF.

The chain uses TRBV9 and TRBJ1-2; 8 nucleotides line up with TRBD1. CDR1 and CDR2 (germline): SGDLS, YYNGEE. Losses at the gene ends were 6 bases for V and 6 bases for J; bases not matched to a gene: 7. CDR3 length equals 13 residues. CDR3 coding DNA: TGTGCCAGCACGGACAGGGCCTCTGATGGCTACACCTTC. It encodes CASTDRASDGYTF.

The chain recombines TRBV9 with TRBJ2-3; TRBD2 matches at 13 bases. There are 16 residues in the CDR3. The V gene's germline CDR1 is SGDLS and CDR2 YYNGEE. Losses at the gene ends were 4 bases for V and 5 bases for J; bases not matched to a gene: 7. The CDR3 loop is CASSTRTSGGVDTQYF. CDR3 in DNA: TGTGCCAGCAGCACCCGGACTAGCGGGGGAGTAGATACGCAGTATTTT.

V usage is TRBV20-1 and J usage is TRBJ2-3; no clear D. Germline-derived CDR1 and CDR2 are DFQATT and SNEGSKA (reference sequence). This CDR3 comprises 14 residues. V was shortened by 3 bases and J by 0 bases, with 10 bases between the two germline ends. The DNA of the CDR3 is TGCAGTGCTAGTCCCATTACTAGCACAGATACGCAGTATTTT. This gives the protein CSASPITSTDTQYF.

The V gene is TRBV25-1, the J gene TRBJ2-7; D gene ambiguous. The CDR3 loop spans 15 amino acids. Looked up from germline, CDR1 is MGHDK and CDR2 is SYGVNS. The V gene lost 3 bases and the J gene lost 2 bases, with 14 bases spanning the gap. CDR3 sequence: CASSESGIIPYEQYV. The DNA for the CDR3 is TGTGCCAGCAGTGAGTCAGGAATAATTCCCTACGAGCAGTACGTC.

The chain links TRBV2 to TRBJ2-2, with 11 bases matching TRBD1. Germline CDR1 SNHLY, CDR2 FYNNEI. The CDR3 has 17 residues. Trimming at V came to 4 bases and at J to 0 bases, leaving 4 bases not matched to a gene. The CDR3 loop is CASSVPDRGPNTGELFF. The CDR3 region has the DNA TGTGCCAGCAGTGTACCGGACAGGGGGCCGAACACCGGGGAGCTGTTTTTT.